Sequencing of this T cell receptor beta chain was carried out in a study of blood T cells in healthy people across ages. Study-level findings and limits: TCR beta diversity, measured per million T cells, fell in a roughly linear way with age. Diversity figures based on one million T cells were deemed too low.

Isolation recovered at least 6 million PBMCs from every sample. The CDR3 has 14 residues. V was shortened by 4 bases and J by 8 bases, with 15 bases between the two germline ends. From germline, CDR1 is MNHEY and CDR2 SVGEGT. The second PCR ran roughly 7 to 12 cycles with a sample-barcoded 5' primer and J-beta primers. Via MiXCR, TCRdb re-called the 5' RACE reads, giving one row per CDR3 protein. The repertoire holds about 900,000 distinct CDR3 sequences, 62% seen once, with about a quarter in the top ten. This clonotype was recorded once. Its antigen is not identified. A much larger clone differs from this one at a single base, so this may be a read error.

The TCR comes from a young man in good health. Sequencing input: blood. J is TRBJ2-1 and V is TRBV6-2 or TRBV6-3; no clear D. The CDR3 DNA sequence: TGTGCCAGCAGTTCAAGTCCTGACCTCCATGAGCAGTTCTTC. This encodes CASSSSPDLHEQFF.